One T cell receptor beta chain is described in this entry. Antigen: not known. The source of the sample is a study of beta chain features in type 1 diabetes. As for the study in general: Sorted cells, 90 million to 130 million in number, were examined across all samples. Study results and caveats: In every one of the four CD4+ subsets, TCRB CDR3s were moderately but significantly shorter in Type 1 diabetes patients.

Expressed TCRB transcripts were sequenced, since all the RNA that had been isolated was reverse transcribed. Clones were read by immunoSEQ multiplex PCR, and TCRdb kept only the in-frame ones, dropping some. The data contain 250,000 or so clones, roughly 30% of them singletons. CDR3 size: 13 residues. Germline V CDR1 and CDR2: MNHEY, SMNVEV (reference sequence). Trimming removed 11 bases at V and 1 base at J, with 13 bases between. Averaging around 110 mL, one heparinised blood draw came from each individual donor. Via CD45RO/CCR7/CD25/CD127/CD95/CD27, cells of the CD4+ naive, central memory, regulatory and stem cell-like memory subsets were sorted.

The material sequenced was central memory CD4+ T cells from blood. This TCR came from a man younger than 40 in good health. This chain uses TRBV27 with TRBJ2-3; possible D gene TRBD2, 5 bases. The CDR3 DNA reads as TGTGCCTGGGCGGAGGTACGCACAGATACGCAGTATTTT. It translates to CAWAEVRTDTQYF.